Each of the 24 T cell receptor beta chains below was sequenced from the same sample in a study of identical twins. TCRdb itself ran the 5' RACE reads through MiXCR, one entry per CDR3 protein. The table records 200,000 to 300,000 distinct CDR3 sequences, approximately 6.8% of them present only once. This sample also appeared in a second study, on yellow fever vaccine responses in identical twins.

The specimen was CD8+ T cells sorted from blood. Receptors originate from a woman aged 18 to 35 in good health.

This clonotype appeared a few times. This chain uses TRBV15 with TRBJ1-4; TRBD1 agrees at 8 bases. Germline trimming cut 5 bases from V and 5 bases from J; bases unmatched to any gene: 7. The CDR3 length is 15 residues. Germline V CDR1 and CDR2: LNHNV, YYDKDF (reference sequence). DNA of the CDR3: TGTGCCACCAGCCAAGGACAGGGAGACAATGAAAAACTGTTTTTT. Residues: CATSQGQGDNEKLFF.

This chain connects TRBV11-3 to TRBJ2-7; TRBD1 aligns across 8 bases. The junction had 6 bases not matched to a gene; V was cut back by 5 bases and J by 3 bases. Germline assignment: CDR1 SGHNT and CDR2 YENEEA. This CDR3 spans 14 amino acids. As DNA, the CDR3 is TGTGCCAGCAGCCCTCGGGACAGGAACTACGAGCAGTACTTC. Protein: CASSPRDRNYEQYF. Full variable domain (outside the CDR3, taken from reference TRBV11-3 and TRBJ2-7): EAGVVQSPRYKIIEKKQPVAFWCNPISGHNTLYWYLQNLGQGPELLIRYENEEAVDDSQLPKDRFSAERLKGVDSTLKIQPAELGDSAVYLCASSPRDRNYEQYFGPGTRLTVT.

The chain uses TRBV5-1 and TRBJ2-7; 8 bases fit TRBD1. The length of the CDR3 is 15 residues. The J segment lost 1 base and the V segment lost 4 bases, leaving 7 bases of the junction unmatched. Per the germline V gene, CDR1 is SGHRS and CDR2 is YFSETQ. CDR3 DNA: TGCGCCAGCAGCCCGGACAGGGTGGGTTCCTACGAGCAGTACGTC. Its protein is CASSPDRVGSYEQYV.

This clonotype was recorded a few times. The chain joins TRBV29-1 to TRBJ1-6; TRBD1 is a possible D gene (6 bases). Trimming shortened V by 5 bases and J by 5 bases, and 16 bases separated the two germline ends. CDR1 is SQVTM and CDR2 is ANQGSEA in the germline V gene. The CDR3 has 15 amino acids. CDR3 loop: CSVSLDSFDNSPLHF. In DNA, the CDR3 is TGCAGCGTTTCCCTGGACAGTTTCGATAATTCACCCCTCCACTTT.

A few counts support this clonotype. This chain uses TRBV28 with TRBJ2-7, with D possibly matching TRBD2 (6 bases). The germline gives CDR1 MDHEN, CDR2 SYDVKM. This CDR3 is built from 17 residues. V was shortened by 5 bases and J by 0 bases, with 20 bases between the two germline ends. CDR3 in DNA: TGTGCCAGCAGTGGAGGGGCCTCCCCTGGTCCCTCCTACGAGCAGTACGTC. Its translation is CASSGGASPGPSYEQYV.

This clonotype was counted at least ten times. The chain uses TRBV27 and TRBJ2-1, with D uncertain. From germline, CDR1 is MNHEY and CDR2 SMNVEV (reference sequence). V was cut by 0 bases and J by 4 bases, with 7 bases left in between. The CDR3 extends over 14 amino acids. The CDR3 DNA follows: TGTGCCAGCAGTTTATCCTCTAGATACAATGAGCAGTTCTTC. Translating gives CASSLSSRYNEQFF.

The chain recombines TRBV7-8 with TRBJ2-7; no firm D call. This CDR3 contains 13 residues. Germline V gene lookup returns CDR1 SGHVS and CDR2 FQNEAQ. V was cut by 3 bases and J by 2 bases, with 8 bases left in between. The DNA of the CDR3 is TGTGCCAGCAGCTTGGAGCCGGCCTACGAGCAGTACTTC. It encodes CASSLEPAYEQYF.

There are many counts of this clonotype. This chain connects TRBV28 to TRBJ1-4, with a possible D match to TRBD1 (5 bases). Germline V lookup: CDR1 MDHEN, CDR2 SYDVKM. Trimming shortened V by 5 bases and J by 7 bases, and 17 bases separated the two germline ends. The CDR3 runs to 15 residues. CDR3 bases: TGTGCCAGCAGTAGAACCAGGGTTATCGGTGAAAAACTGTTTTTT. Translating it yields CASSRTRVIGEKLFF.

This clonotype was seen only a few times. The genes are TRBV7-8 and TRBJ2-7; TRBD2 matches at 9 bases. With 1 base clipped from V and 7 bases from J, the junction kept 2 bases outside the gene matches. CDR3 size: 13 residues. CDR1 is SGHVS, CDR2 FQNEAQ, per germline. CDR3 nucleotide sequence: TGTGCCAGCAGCTTAGGACTAGCGGCTGAGCAGTACTTC. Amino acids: CASSLGLAAEQYF.

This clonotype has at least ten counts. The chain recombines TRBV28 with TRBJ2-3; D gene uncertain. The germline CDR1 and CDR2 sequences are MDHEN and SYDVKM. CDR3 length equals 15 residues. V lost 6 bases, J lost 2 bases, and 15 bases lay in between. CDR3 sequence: CASSSEYSSTDTQYF. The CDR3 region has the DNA TGTGCCAGCAGCTCCGAGTACTCATCCACAGATACGCAGTATTTT.

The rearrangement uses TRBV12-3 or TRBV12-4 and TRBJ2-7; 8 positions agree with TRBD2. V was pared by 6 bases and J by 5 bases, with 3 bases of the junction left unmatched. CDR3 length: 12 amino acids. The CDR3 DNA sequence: TGTGCCAGCAGATATAGCGGGAACGAGCAGTACTTC. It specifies CASRYSGNEQYF.

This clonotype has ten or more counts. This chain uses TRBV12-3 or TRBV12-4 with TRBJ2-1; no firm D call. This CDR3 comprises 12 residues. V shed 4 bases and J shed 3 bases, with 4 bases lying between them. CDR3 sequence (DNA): TGTGCCAGCAGTTACCTCTACAATGAGCAGTTCTTC. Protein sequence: CASSYLYNEQFF.

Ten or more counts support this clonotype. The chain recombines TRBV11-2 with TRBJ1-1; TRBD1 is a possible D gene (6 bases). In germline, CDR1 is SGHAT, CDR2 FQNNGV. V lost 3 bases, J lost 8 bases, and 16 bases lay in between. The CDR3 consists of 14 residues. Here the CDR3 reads CASSLGGAAREAFF. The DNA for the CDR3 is TGTGCCAGCAGCTTGGGGGGGGCCGCTCGAGAAGCTTTCTTT.

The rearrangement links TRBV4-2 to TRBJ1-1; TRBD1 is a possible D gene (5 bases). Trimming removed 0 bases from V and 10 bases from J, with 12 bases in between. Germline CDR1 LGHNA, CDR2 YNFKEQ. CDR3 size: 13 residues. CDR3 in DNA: TGTGCCAGCAGCCAAGATTATGGAGGGGTAGCTTTCTTT. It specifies CASSQDYGGVAFF.

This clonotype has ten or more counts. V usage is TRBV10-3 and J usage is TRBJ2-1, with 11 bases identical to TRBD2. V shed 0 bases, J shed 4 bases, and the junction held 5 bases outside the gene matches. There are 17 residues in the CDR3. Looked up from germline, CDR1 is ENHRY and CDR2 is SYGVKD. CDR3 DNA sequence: TGTGCCATCAGTGAGTCGAGGACTAGCGGGTCATACAATGAGCAGTTCTTC. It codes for CAISESRTSGSYNEQFF.

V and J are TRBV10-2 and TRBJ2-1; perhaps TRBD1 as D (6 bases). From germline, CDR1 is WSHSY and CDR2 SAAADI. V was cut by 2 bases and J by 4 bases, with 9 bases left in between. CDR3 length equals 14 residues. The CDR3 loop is CASSEEGVYNEQFF. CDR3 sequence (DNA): TGCGCCAGCAGTGAGGAGGGGGTTTACAATGAGCAGTTCTTC.

CDR3 sequence: CATSALADSTDTQYF. The CDR3 nucleotides are TGTGCCACCAGTGCCTTAGCGGATAGCACAGATACGCAGTATTTT. The chain employs TRBV24-1 and TRBJ2-3; D may be TRBD2 (6 bases). V lost 5 bases and J 0 bases, leaving 11 bases between the germline ends. CDR3 length: 15 amino acids. Germline loops: CDR1 KGHDR, CDR2 SFDVKD.

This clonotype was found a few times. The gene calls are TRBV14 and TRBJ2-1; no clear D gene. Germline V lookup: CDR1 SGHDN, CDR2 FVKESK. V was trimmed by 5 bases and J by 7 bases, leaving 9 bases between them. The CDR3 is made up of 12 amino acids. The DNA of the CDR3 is TGTGCCAGCAGCGACGGGCTTAATGAGCAGTTCTTC. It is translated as CASSDGLNEQFF.

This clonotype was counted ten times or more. The CDR3 is CASSSLEGAMDRDSPLHF. Written as DNA, the CDR3 is TGTGCCAGCAGTTCCCTAGAAGGTGCGATGGACCGGGATTCACCCCTCCACTTT. The rearrangement links TRBV28 to TRBJ1-6; no reliable D call. Germline lookup yields CDR1 MDHEN and CDR2 SYDVKM. This CDR3 comprises 18 residues. The V end was cut by 4 bases, the J end by 8 bases, with 24 bases between.

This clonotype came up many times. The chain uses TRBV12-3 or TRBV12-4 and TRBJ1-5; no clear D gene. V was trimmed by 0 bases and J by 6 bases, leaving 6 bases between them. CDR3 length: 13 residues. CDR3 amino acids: CASSLARTQPQHF. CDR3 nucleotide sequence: TGTGCCAGCAGTTTAGCTAGGACTCAGCCCCAGCATTTT.

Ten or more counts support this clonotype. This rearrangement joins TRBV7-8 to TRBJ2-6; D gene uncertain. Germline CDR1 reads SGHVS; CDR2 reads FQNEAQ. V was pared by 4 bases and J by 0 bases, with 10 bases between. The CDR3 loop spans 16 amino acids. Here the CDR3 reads CASSSNTVSGANVLTF. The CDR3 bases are TGTGCCAGCAGCTCGAATACCGTCTCTGGGGCCAACGTCCTGACTTTC.

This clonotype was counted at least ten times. The CDR3 sequence: CASSFRQGSTEAFF. For the CDR3, the DNA is TGTGCCAGCAGTTTCCGGCAGGGGAGCACTGAAGCTTTCTTT. This chain joins TRBV12-3 or TRBV12-4 and TRBJ1-1; a possible D gene is TRBD1 (6 bases). Trimming removed 3 bases from V and 4 bases from J, with 12 bases in between. The CDR3 loop spans 14 amino acids.

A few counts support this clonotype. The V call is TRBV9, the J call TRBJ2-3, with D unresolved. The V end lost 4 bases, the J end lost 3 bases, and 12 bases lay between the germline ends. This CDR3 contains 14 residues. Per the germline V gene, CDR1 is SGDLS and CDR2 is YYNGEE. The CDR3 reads CASSPQLATDTQYF. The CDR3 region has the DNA TGTGCCAGCAGCCCCCAGCTGGCGACAGATACGCAGTATTTT.

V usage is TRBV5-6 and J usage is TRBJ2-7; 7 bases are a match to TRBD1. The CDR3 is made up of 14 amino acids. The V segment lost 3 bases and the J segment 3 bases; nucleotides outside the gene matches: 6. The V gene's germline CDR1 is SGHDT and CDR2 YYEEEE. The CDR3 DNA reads TGTGCCAGCAGCTACGGGACAGATTTCTACGAGCAGTACTTC. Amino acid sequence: CASSYGTDFYEQYF.